This T cell receptor beta chain was documented in a study of blood T cell repertoires in COVID-19. Study in general: COVID-19 samples, acute and convalescent, were from the United States, Italy and Spain. Sample material is recorded as cDNA or gDNA derived from T cells, B-cell-depleted T cells, or PBMCs.

The length of the CDR3 is 19 residues. Germline V lookup: CDR1 MDHEN, CDR2 SYDVKM. Germline trimming cut 5 bases from V and 4 bases from J; bases unmatched to any gene: 17. The data were produced by immunoSEQ multiplex PCR, yet TCRdb's version contains in-frame clones alone and is incomplete. The table has roughly 230,000 clones, about 90% seen once. Seattle's enrolled individuals joined amid active infection and were then monitored longitudinally. The receptor comes from a man aged 30 to 39 with COVID-19, enrolled during active disease. The chain joins TRBV28 to TRBJ2-5, with TRBD1 matching 12 bases. Sequencing was carried out using peripheral blood. The CDR3 bases are TGTGCCAGCAGTCCCAAAAGGTGGAGGGACAGGGGGCTCGGAGAGACCCAGTACTTC. Its translation: CASSPKRWRDRGLGETQYF.